This T cell receptor beta chain was sequenced in a study of blood T cell repertoires in COVID-19. Study summary: The samples span acute and convalescent COVID-19 from the United States, Italy and Spain. Sources were T cells, B-cell-depleted T cells, or PBMCs; the material itself was cDNA or gDNA.

Generated by immunoSEQ multiplex PCR, the TCRdb table keeps only in-frame clones and is missing some. This table holds more than 150,000 clones, around 91% found once. Germline lookup yields CDR1 LGHDT and CDR2 YNNKEL (reference sequence). The CDR3 loop spans 16 amino acids. V gave up 0 bases and J gave up 2 bases, with 14 bases separating them. Sequencing was carried out using peripheral blood. The rearrangement uses TRBV3-1 (or the pseudogene TRBV3-2) and TRBJ2-7, with D possibly matching TRBD1 (6 bases). This receptor was identified in a woman aged 40-49 years with acute or convalescent COVID-19. CDR3 nucleotides: TGTGCCAGCAGCCAAGATTTAGGCCAGGGGACCTACGAGCAGTACTTC. Its translation is CASSQDLGQGTYEQYF.